These 29 T cell receptor beta chains were sequenced from one sample in a study of shared clonotypes between healthy human individuals. Clones were sequenced by immunoSEQ multiplex PCR, and TCRdb holds only the in-frame ones, with some missing. The sample consists of about half a million clones, roughly 78% of them appearing once. Sequencing was performed on PBMCs. The source is a woman in her 40s in good health. Some clones in this sample may be carry-over from other donors' samples.

This clone was counted a single time. This sequence joins TRBV5-1 and TRBJ2-3; D uncertain. This CDR3 contains 15 residues. The V gene's germline CDR1 is SGHRS and CDR2 YFSETQ. Trimming cost V 0 bases and J 2 bases, with 10 bases left between them. This CDR3 is CASSLGGPHTDTQYF. In DNA form, the CDR3 reads TGCGCCAGCAGCTTGGGTGGACCGCACACAGATACGCAGTATTTT.

This clone came up once. V gene TRBV15 combines with J gene TRBJ2-7; 8 nucleotides agree with TRBD2. J gave up 0 bases and V 5 bases, and 6 bases lay outside the gene matches. Looked up from germline, CDR1 is LNHNV and CDR2 is YYDKDF (reference sequence). The CDR3 is 15 residues long. The DNA for the CDR3 is TGTGCCACCAGCTTGCGGGGGGCTAGCTCCTACGAGCAGTACTTC. Amino acid sequence: CATSLRGASSYEQYF.

This chain connects TRBV4-1 to TRBJ1-5, with D unresolved. V lost 0 bases and J lost 5, with 11 bases in between. This CDR3 comprises 15 residues. The germline CDR1 and CDR2 sequences are MGHRA and YSYEKL. The CDR3 spells CASSQEGPNYQPQHF. For the CDR3, the DNA is TGCGCCAGCAGCCAAGAAGGGCCCAACTATCAGCCCCAGCATTTT.

This chain uses TRBV2 with TRBJ2-3; D is perhaps TRBD1 (5 bases). V was clipped by 1 base and J by 2 bases, with 10 bases between them. In germline, CDR1 is SNHLY, CDR2 FYNNEI. This CDR3 spans 15 amino acids. The CDR3 loop is CASSEDRLTTDTQYF. Written as DNA, the CDR3 is TGTGCCAGCAGTGAAGACAGGCTGACCACAGATACGCAGTATTTT.

The CDR3 nucleotides are TGTGCCACCAGCAAGGGACTAGCGGCAAACACCGGGGAGCTGTTTTTT. As protein: CATSKGLAANTGELFF. The rearrangement links TRBV15 to TRBJ2-2; 11 bases fit TRBD2. V dropped 4 bases and J dropped 2; count of bases not matched to a gene: 3. The germline gives CDR1 LNHNV, CDR2 YYDKDF (reference sequence). The CDR3 length is 16 residues.

V and J are TRBV7-9 and TRBJ1-4; 8 bases match TRBD1. The germline gives CDR1 SEHNR, CDR2 FQNEAQ (reference sequence). V trimming: 5 bases; J trimming: 1 base; junction bases outside the gene matches: 9. The CDR3 extends over 17 amino acids. The CDR3 DNA is TGTGCCAGCAGCCCCCAGGGGGCTGGTGTAACTAATGAAAAACTGTTTTTT. Its protein product is CASSPQGAGVTNEKLFF.

The chain carries TRBV29-1 and TRBJ1-1; D is undetermined. Germline V gene sequence: CDR1 SQVTM, CDR2 ANQGSEA. Trimming removed 1 base from V and 0 bases from J, with 3 bases in between. The CDR3 spans 12 residues. CDR3 bases: TGCAGCGTTGAAGTGGTGAACACTGAAGCTTTCTTT. This encodes CSVEVVNTEAFF.

The J gene is TRBJ2-3, the V gene TRBV2; 11 positions agree with TRBD2. The germline gives CDR1 SNHLY, CDR2 FYNNEI. The CDR3 is 16 amino acids. The V and J ends lost 4 bases and 3 bases, in that order; junction bases with no gene match: 6. Here the CDR3 reads CASSAAVAGGTDTQYF. The CDR3 DNA sequence: TGTGCCAGCAGTGCGGCAGTAGCGGGAGGGACAGATACGCAGTATTTT.

V and J are TRBV19 and TRBJ2-3; D not resolved. This CDR3 contains 15 residues. CDR1 LNHDA and CDR2 SQIVND come from the germline V gene (reference sequence). With 3 bases removed from V and 0 bases from J, the gap between germline ends came to 10 bases. CDR3 in amino acids: CASSMLYSSTDTQYF. CDR3 DNA sequence: TGTGCCAGTAGTATGTTATACAGCAGCACAGATACGCAGTATTTT.

The chain recombines TRBV11-2 with TRBJ2-7; the match to TRBD1 covers 7 bases. CDR1 and CDR2 (germline): SGHAT, FQNNGV. The ends lost 6 bases at V and 3 bases at J; junction bases unmatched: 8. The CDR3 is 14 residues long. This CDR3 reads CASRLIRQGYEQYF. Written as DNA, the CDR3 is TGTGCCAGCAGACTAATAAGACAGGGCTACGAGCAGTACTTC.

The chain is built from TRBV5-4 and TRBJ2-5, with D possibly matching TRBD1 (6 bases). Germline loops: CDR1 SGHNT, CDR2 YYREEE (reference sequence). Trimming took off 1 base at V and 5 bases at J, with 15 bases between the two ends. The CDR3 consists of 15 residues. CDR3 DNA: TGTGCCAGCAGCTTGCTTACAGGGTTTTTGGAGACCCAGTACTTC. Translating it yields CASSLLTGFLETQYF.

This rearrangement joins TRBV7-9 to TRBJ2-1; D is unclear. The CDR3 is 13 amino acids. V shed 5 bases and J shed 4 bases, with 9 bases lying between them. Germline V gene sequence: CDR1 SEHNR, CDR2 FQNEAQ (reference sequence). The CDR3 nucleotides read TGTGCCAGCAGCCAACGACGGTACAATGAGCAGTTCTTC. As protein: CASSQRRYNEQFF.

The chain couples TRBV28 to TRBJ2-2, with 7 bases aligning to TRBD2. This CDR3 region has 16 residues. J was trimmed by 0 bases and V by 4 bases; bases with no gene match: 5. Germline-derived CDR1 and CDR2 are MDHEN and SYDVKM. This chain's CDR3 is CASSSPGGANTGELFF. The CDR3 coding sequence is TGTGCCAGCAGTTCCCCGGGGGGAGCGAACACCGGGGAGCTGTTTTTT.

The rearrangement joins TRBV4-1 to TRBJ1-5; 8 positions match TRBD1. V shed 0 bases, J shed 2 bases, and the junction held 6 bases outside the gene matches. CDR1 is MGHRA and CDR2 is YSYEKL in the germline V gene. CDR3 length: 17 amino acids. CDR3 amino acids: CASSQDWTGRGNQPQHF. The CDR3 DNA is TGCGCCAGCAGCCAAGATTGGACAGGGAGAGGCAATCAGCCCCAGCATTTT.

The chain links TRBV9 to TRBJ2-7, with 14 nucleotides matching TRBD2. The CDR3 consists of 16 residues. The germline V gene encodes CDR1 SGDLS and CDR2 YYNGEE. Trimming removed 3 bases from V and 3 bases from J; junction bases left unmatched: 5. CDR3: CASSEGGLAGGYEQYF. Here the CDR3 DNA reads TGTGCCAGCAGCGAGGGTGGACTAGCGGGAGGCTACGAGCAGTACTTC.

This sequence joins TRBV11-3 and TRBJ2-2, with D perhaps TRBD2 (5 bases). V lost 0 bases to trimming and J lost 7 bases, with 6 bases between them. The CDR3 is 13 amino acids. The germline V gene has CDR1 SGHNT and CDR2 YENEEA. The CDR3 spells CASSLEEDGELFF. The CDR3 coding sequence is TGTGCCAGCAGCTTAGAGGAGGACGGGGAGCTGTTTTTT.

The chain combines TRBV5-1 with TRBJ2-1, with D perhaps matching TRBD2 (6 bases). The V and J ends lost 0 bases and 2 bases respectively, with 9 bases between them. The germline V gene encodes CDR1 SGHRS and CDR2 YFSETQ. CDR3 length: 15 residues. The CDR3 reads CASSLVGGPYNEQFF. The CDR3, as DNA: TGCGCCAGCAGCTTGGTAGGAGGGCCCTACAATGAGCAGTTCTTC.

The chain joins TRBV5-1 to TRBJ1-1; TRBD1 matches at 9 bases. V gave up 4 bases and J gave up 4 bases; unmatched junction bases: 8. Looked up from germline, CDR1 is SGHRS and CDR2 is YFSETQ. The CDR3 runs 15 residues. The CDR3 is CASSHKTGGGTEAFF. CDR3 DNA sequence: TGCGCCAGCAGCCACAAGACAGGGGGAGGCACTGAAGCTTTCTTT.

This clone came up a few times. The gene calls are TRBV12-1 and TRBJ2-7; the table calls TRBD1, which could not be checked here. TRBV12-1 is deemed a pseudogene. This CDR3 region has 15 residues. For the CDR3, the DNA is TGTGCCAGCTTCGGACAGGCGGCTACACTCTACGAGCAGTACTTC. Translated: CASFGQAATLYEQYF.

The chain's CDR3 is CASSYGLYDNTGELFF. The CDR3 DNA reads as TGTGCCAGCAGTTACGGACTATACGATAACACCGGGGAGCTGTTTTTT. V gene TRBV6-5 combines with J gene TRBJ2-2, with a tentative D call TRBD2 (6 bases). The CDR3 is 16 amino acids. V was trimmed by 2 bases and J by 2 bases, leaving 12 bases between them. Germline V CDR1 and CDR2: MNHEY, SVGAGI.

This rearrangement joins TRBV19 to TRBJ1-2, with no clear D. There are 17 residues in the CDR3. Deletions cut 5 bases from V and 5 bases from J, with 24 bases between. Germline CDR1 and CDR2: LNHDA and SQIVND (reference sequence). The CDR3 is CASSRLDGEMRLYGYTF. Here the CDR3 DNA reads TGTGCCAGTAGTCGGTTGGACGGAGAGATGCGCTTATATGGCTACACCTTC.

J is TRBJ2-7 and V is TRBV14; D not certain. The V end was cut by 4 bases, the J end by 7 bases, with 11 bases between. This CDR3 contains 12 residues. Germline-derived CDR1 and CDR2 are SGHDN and FVKESK. CDR3 bases: TGTGCCAGCAGCCTACTCCTGTGGGAGCAGTACTTC. Translation gives CASSLLLWEQYF.

This rearrangement joins TRBV27 to TRBJ1-1, with TRBD1 matching 10 bases. The CDR3 totals 15 residues. CDR1 MNHEY and CDR2 SMNVEV come from the germline V gene (reference sequence). The V segment lost 3 bases and the J segment 0 bases; nucleotides outside the gene matches: 1. The CDR3 DNA sequence: TGTGCCAGCAGTTTCGGGACAGGGGTGAACACTGAAGCTTTCTTT. Its protein product is CASSFGTGVNTEAFF.

As concerns this clone: Other DNA sequences in the sample encode the same CDR3. The genes are TRBV5-1 and TRBJ2-6; D remains ambiguous. The CDR3 has 13 residues. The germline V gene has CDR1 SGHRS and CDR2 YFSETQ. V was clipped by 2 bases and J by 4 bases, with 4 bases between them. CDR3: CASSLEGANVLTF. In DNA form, the CDR3 reads TGCGCCAGCAGCTTAGAAGGGGCCAACGTCCTGACTTTC.

The rearrangement links TRBV18 to TRBJ2-5; TRBD1 agrees at 8 bases. There are 13 residues in the CDR3. V was clipped by 3 bases and J by 4 bases; unmatched bases: 1. Germline loops: CDR1 KGHSH, CDR2 LQKENI. CDR3 nucleotides: TGTGCCAGCTCACCCGGGACAGGAGAGACCCAGTACTTC. It translates to CASSPGTGETQYF.

This chain connects TRBV7-9 to TRBJ2-7; D not certain. The germline CDR1 and CDR2 sequences are SEHNR and FQNEAQ (reference sequence). The V end was cut by 5 bases, the J end by 3 bases, with 8 bases between. The CDR3 totals 12 residues. CDR3 sequence: CASSQTSYEQYF. CDR3 DNA sequence: TGTGCCAGCAGCCAAACAAGCTACGAGCAGTACTTC. The full variable domain, its missing parts supplied by reference TRBV7-9 and TRBJ2-7, is DTGVSQNPRHKITKRGQNVTFRCDPISEHNRLYWYRQTLGQGPEFLTYFQNEAQLEKSRLLSDRFSAERPKGSFSTLEIQRTEQGDSAMYLCASSQTSYEQYFGPGTRLTVT.

The chain uses TRBV5-1 and TRBJ2-2; 9 nucleotides match TRBD1. V lost 3 bases to trimming and J lost 6 bases; unmatched junction nucleotides: 9. The CDR3 has 16 amino acids. CDR1 is SGHRS and CDR2 is YFSETQ in the germline V gene. CDR3: CASSWTGTGFAGELFF. CDR3 nucleotides: TGCGCCAGCAGCTGGACCGGGACAGGGTTTGCCGGGGAGCTGTTTTTT.

As to this clone: Within the sample, other DNA sequences also encode this same CDR3. J is TRBJ2-7 and V is TRBV28; 7 nucleotides align to TRBD2. The ends lost 8 bases at V and 0 bases at J; junction bases unmatched: 7. CDR3 length: 14 residues. Germline values: CDR1 MDHEN, CDR2 SYDVKM. The CDR3 loop reads CASSPGGSSYEQYF. In nucleotides, the CDR3 is TGTGCCAGCTCCCCCGGGGGGTCCTCCTACGAGCAGTACTTC.

The V and J genes are TRBV6-6 and TRBJ2-2, with D uncertain. The CDR3 covers 14 residues. The V gene lost 7 bases and the J gene lost 0 bases, with 9 bases spanning the gap. From germline, CDR1 is MNHNY and CDR2 SVGAGI (reference sequence). In DNA, the CDR3 is TGTGCCAGCACCGCCCCGACGAACACCGGGGAGCTGTTTTTT. Its protein product is CASTAPTNTGELFF.